Presented here are 4 T cell receptor beta chains from one specimen sequenced in a study of control samples from healthy donors and cancer patients. TCRdb keeps only in-frame clones here, not all; method: immunoSEQ multiplex PCR. The table has roughly 400,000 clones, around 90% seen once. The sequencing input was PBMCs. The receptors derive from a middle-aged man with head and neck cancer.

The chain joins TRBV6-6 to TRBJ2-3; perhaps TRBD1 as D (6 bases). This CDR3 has 13 residues. Germline lookup yields CDR1 MNHNY and CDR2 SVGAGI (reference sequence). Trimming cost V 3 bases and J 4 bases, with 8 bases left between them. The CDR3 coding sequence is TGTGCCAGCAGTTATCAGGGGTCAGATACGCAGTATTTT. It is translated as CASSYQGSDTQYF.

This clone came up once. The genes are TRBV30 and TRBJ2-5; 8 bases line up with TRBD2. Germline CDR1 GTSNPN, CDR2 SVGIG (reference sequence). V was clipped by 8 bases and J by 4 bases; unmatched bases: 12. The CDR3 has 14 residues. CDR3 protein: CAGLYERELETQYF. Here the CDR3 DNA reads TGTGCCGGCCTGTATGAGCGGGAGCTAGAGACCCAGTACTTC.

As to this clone: A read error may produce the germline difference seen at one junction end. The V gene is TRBV5-1, the J gene TRBJ2-7; 14 nucleotides agree with TRBD2. This CDR3 is built from 15 residues. CDR1 is SGHRS and CDR2 is YFSETQ in the germline V gene. The DNA for the CDR3 is TGCGCCAGCCGCTTCGGGACTAGCGGGAGAAGCGAGCAGTACTTC. Encoded protein: CASRFGTSGRSEQYF.

The gene calls are TRBV19 and TRBJ2-3, with D possibly TRBD1 on 6 matching bases. The CDR3 spans 15 residues. Trimming took 3 bases from V and 1 from J, leaving 11 bases between them. Germline-derived CDR1 and CDR2 are LNHDA and SQIVND (reference sequence). The CDR3 DNA sequence: TGTGCCAGTAGTATGCCTCCAGGGGGCACAGATACGCAGTATTTT. It encodes CASSMPPGGTDTQYF.